This TCR beta chain was recovered during a study of T-cell reconstitution after alpha-beta-depleted transplantation in children. Study-level findings and limits: Expanded graft clones numbering several hundred reportedly gave rise to alpha-beta T cells about two months after transplant. T-cell counts and diversity at one year post-transplant came mainly from newly produced T cells. TCRbeta diversity was high at day 60 in some patients (a result of surviving recipient T cells and thymic progenitors).

Preparation of the TCRbeta library used unique molecular identifiers. TCRdb redid the calling of the PCR reads with MiXCR, one entry per CDR3 protein. Of approximately 210,000 distinct CDR3 sequences in the sample, roughly 18% were seen once. Points on this clonotype: Its antigen is undetermined.

The CDR3 consists of 16 residues. Losses at the gene ends were 2 bases for V and 5 bases for J; bases not matched to a gene: 10. CDR1 is ENHRY and CDR2 is SYGVKD in the germline V gene. This sample comprised PBMCs, mostly from graft donor cells, obtained 360 days after TCRalphabeta/CD19-depleted stem cell transplant. The chain combines TRBV10-3 with TRBJ2-5; 8 positions agree with TRBD1. The sequence came from a male patient under 10 years old who had a stem cell transplant for acute lymphoblastic leukemia, so the T cells may come from the graft donor. The CDR3 spells CAISETLGTGGETQYF. The CDR3 bases are TGTGCCATCAGTGAGACCTTAGGGACAGGAGGGGAGACCCAGTACTTC.